This T cell receptor beta chain was found in a study of blood T cells in healthy people across ages. The CDR3 has 15 amino acids. The germline gives CDR1 SGHTA, CDR2 FQGTGA. Trimming took 2 bases from V and 6 from J, leaving 15 bases between them. A sample-barcoded 5' primer and a J-beta primer mix were used in a second PCR of roughly 6 to 11 cycles. TCRdb processed the 5' RACE reads anew with MiXCR; each CDR3 protein has one entry. In the table there are some 1,500,000 distinct CDR3 sequences, less than 45% of which are singletons. This chain connects TRBV7-3 to TRBJ2-3; D uncertain. The receptor was isolated from a woman younger than 30 in good health. What was sequenced was blood. CDR3 nucleotide sequence: TGTGCCAGCAGCTTAGGTCTGGTTAGCATGGATACGCAGTATTTT. It translates to CASSLGLVSMDTQYF. The full variable domain, its missing parts supplied by reference TRBV7-3 and TRBJ2-3, is GAGVSQTPSNKVTEKGKYVELRCDPISGHTALYWYRQSLGQGPEFLIYFQGTGAADDSGLPNDRFFAVRPEGSVSTLKIQRTERGDSAVYLCASSLGLVSMDTQYFGPGTRLTVL.